The 4 T cell receptor beta chains presented below share a single source sample, sequenced in a study of cytomegalovirus exposure and HLA in healthy donors. The PCR was carried out with 60 Vbeta primers and 13 Jbeta primers. Clones were read by immunoSEQ multiplex PCR, and TCRdb kept only the in-frame ones, dropping some. The data contain about 200,000 clones, about 70% of them singletons. The source material was PBMCs. These receptors all come from a man aged 35-49 years in good health and CMV-seropositive.

This clone occurred a few times. The CDR3 is CASSRENTIYF. CDR3 DNA sequence: TGTGCCAGCAGTAGAGAAAACACCATATATTTT. The V gene is TRBV6-5, the J gene TRBJ1-3; D is ambiguous. The V and J ends lost 5 bases and 6 bases respectively, with 5 bases between them. The CDR3 runs to 11 residues. The germline gives CDR1 MNHEY, CDR2 SVGAGI.

The chain uses TRBV6-6 and TRBJ1-2, with 7 bases fitting TRBD1. Germline V lookup: CDR1 MNHNY, CDR2 SVGAGI (reference sequence). After removal of 2 bases from V and 8 bases from J, the junction contained 5 bases not matched to a gene. The CDR3 loop spans 13 amino acids. This chain's CDR3 is CASSYRQGQGYTF. The CDR3 DNA is TGTGCCAGCAGTTACCGACAGGGCCAAGGCTACACCTTC.

The chain employs TRBV5-1 and TRBJ2-2; 10 nucleotides agree with TRBD2. This CDR3 is built from 18 residues. Trimming cost V 1 base and J 5 bases; bases outside gene matches: 11. The germline CDR1 and CDR2 sequences are SGHRS and YFSETQ. Written as DNA, the CDR3 is TGCGCCAGCAGCTTGACCCCTAGCGGGGGTCCGAGGACCGGGGAGCTGTTTTTT. It encodes CASSLTPSGGPRTGELFF.

This chain connects TRBV6-5 to TRBJ1-5, with D possibly matching TRBD1 (5 bases). CDR1 is MNHEY and CDR2 is SVGAGI in the germline V gene. This CDR3 is 14 amino acids long. V lost 5 bases to trimming and J lost 0 bases, with 8 bases between them. The CDR3 DNA reads TGTGCCAGCAGTAACAGGAATAGCAATCAGCCCCAGCATTTT. It codes for CASSNRNSNQPQHF.